This T cell receptor beta chain was captured by sequencing in a study of PD-L1 blockade in urothelial cancer. Study observations and caveats: When measured at 3 weeks, tumor-associated blood clones expanded more in durable-benefit patients.

Worth noting for this clone: Its antigen remains unidentified.

The protocol was immunoSEQ multiplex PCR, while the TCRdb copy is restricted to in-frame clones and leaves out a portion. The profile shows fewer than 40,000 clones, around 87% of them singletons. CDR1 MNHEY and CDR2 SMNVEV come from the germline V gene (reference sequence). The junction had 3 bases not matched to a gene; V was cut back by 3 bases and J by 2 bases. The CDR3 spans 16 residues. This chain uses TRBV27 with TRBJ2-3; TRBD2 matches 12 bases. Sequenced here: PBMCs, sampled around atezolizumab (anti-PD-L1) treatment. The TCR originated in a man aged 45-60 years with urothelial cancer. The CDR3 nucleotides are TGTGCCAGCAGTTTGACTAGCGGGGGAAACACAGATACGCAGTATTTT. Its translation: CASSLTSGGNTDTQYF.